What follows are 8 T cell receptor beta chains derived from one specimen sequenced in a study of cytomegalovirus exposure and HLA in healthy donors. Amplification used 60 Vbeta primers and 13 Jbeta primers. Clones were sequenced by immunoSEQ multiplex PCR, and TCRdb holds only the in-frame ones, with some missing. The table shows roughly 110,000 clones, with approximately 80% occurring only once. The sample was PBMCs. These receptors were obtained from a man between 60 and 75 years old in good health and CMV-seronegative.

V is TRBV18 and J is TRBJ2-5; D might be TRBD1 (6 bases). V was trimmed by 0 bases and J by 5 bases, leaving 7 bases between them. The length of the CDR3 is 13 residues. Germline CDR1 KGHSH, CDR2 LQKENI. In nucleotides, the CDR3 is TGTGCCAGCTCACCACCTCAGGGGGAGACCCAGTACTTC. It codes for CASSPPQGETQYF.

The chain is built from TRBV30 and TRBJ1-6; D not resolved. Germline V gene lookup returns CDR1 GTSNPN and CDR2 SVGIG (reference sequence). Trimming pared 1 base from V and 7 bases from J, leaving 11 bases between. The CDR3 extends over 14 amino acids. CDR3 region: CAWSDDGENSPLHF. The CDR3 bases are TGTGCCTGGAGTGACGACGGGGAAAATTCACCCCTCCACTTT.

The table lists this clone with a few counts. The chain combines TRBV7-3 with TRBJ2-1; 15 bases line up with TRBD2. The CDR3 is made up of 17 amino acids. With 5 bases clipped from V and 4 bases from J, the junction kept 6 bases outside the gene matches. Germline V CDR1 and CDR2: SGHTA, FQGTGA. CDR3 region: CASSPTGTSGGYNEQFF. The DNA of the CDR3 is TGTGCCAGCAGCCCTACAGGGACTAGCGGGGGGTACAATGAGCAGTTCTTC.

The chain joins TRBV6-1 to TRBJ1-3; 8 nucleotides match TRBD1. Germline lookup yields CDR1 MNHNS and CDR2 SASEGT. J gave up 8 bases and V 2 bases, and 5 bases lay outside the gene matches. The length of the CDR3 is 14 residues. Here the CDR3 reads CASSEQTGADTIYF. CDR3 sequence (DNA): TGTGCCAGCAGTGAACAGACAGGGGCGGACACCATATATTTT.

V gene TRBV7-9 combines with J gene TRBJ2-1, with 8 bases identical to TRBD1. This CDR3 contains 15 residues. V was clipped by 6 bases and J by 2 bases; unmatched bases: 6. CDR1 SEHNR and CDR2 FQNEAQ come from the germline V gene (reference sequence). This CDR3 reads CASSQDRAAYNEQFF. For the CDR3, the DNA is TGTGCCAGCAGTCAGGACAGGGCCGCCTACAATGAGCAGTTCTTC.

This clone was observed a few times. The CDR3 loop is CASSLVTESGYTF. CDR3 coding DNA: TGTGCCAGCAGCTTAGTCACCGAGAGCGGCTACACCTTC. The chain is built from TRBV7-2 and TRBJ1-2; D gene uncertain. Between the trimmed V and J ends, which lost 1 base and 8 bases, there was a span of 11 bases. CDR3 size: 13 residues. Per germline, CDR1 SGHTA and CDR2 FQGNSA. Full variable domain (remainder filled in from reference TRBV7-2 and TRBJ1-2): GAGVSQSPSNKVTEKGKDVELRCDPISGHTALYWYRQSLGQGLEFLIYFQGNSAPDKSGLPSDRFSAERTGGSVSTLTIQRTQQEDSAVYLCASSLVTESGYTFGSGTRLTVV.

V usage is TRBV7-9 and J usage is TRBJ2-3, with D perhaps matching TRBD2 (5 bases). Germline V gene sequence: CDR1 SEHNR, CDR2 FQNEAQ (reference sequence). V dropped 1 base and J dropped 3 bases, with 8 bases sitting between them. This CDR3 is 14 amino acids long. CDR3 bases: TGTGCCAGCAGCTTAGTTTCGGGGACAGATACGCAGTATTTT. Residues: CASSLVSGTDTQYF.

The chain carries TRBV7-9 and TRBJ1-2, with TRBD1 identical over 8 bases. In germline, CDR1 is SEHNR, CDR2 FQNEAQ (reference sequence). This CDR3 is 14 amino acids long. V lost 5 bases to trimming and J lost 4 bases; unmatched junction nucleotides: 6. The CDR3, as DNA: TGTGCCAGCAGCCCACTACAGGGGGGCTATGGCTACACCTTC. Protein product: CASSPLQGGYGYTF.